This TCR beta chain stems from a study of response to subunit inactivated influenza vaccine. Of note for this clonotype: Its antigen is unidentified.

One entry per CDR3 protein results from TCRdb running MiXCR on the RT-PCR reads. The sample consists of 550,000 to 650,000 distinct CDR3 sequences, about 12% of them appearing once. The CDR3 consists of 11 residues. The V and J ends lost 6 bases and 11 bases, in that order; junction bases with no gene match: 7. Germline-derived CDR1 and CDR2 are DFQATT and SNEGSKA (reference sequence). General study points: Authors suggested each seasonal flu vaccination may recruit only limited numbers of new T cells.

Sequencing was performed on PBMCs from blood, taken on the day of vaccination. V gene TRBV20-1 combines with J gene TRBJ2-3; TRBD2 aligns across 8 bases. The receptor was isolated from a man aged 45-65 years who received an inactivated influenza vaccine. This CDR3 reads CSALPGLVQYF. In DNA form, the CDR3 reads TGCAGTGCCCTGCCGGGACTAGTGCAGTATTTT.